This T cell receptor (beta chain) was documented in a study of beta chain features in type 1 diabetes. Study-wide findings and caveats: TCRB CDR3 length was moderately but significantly reduced in all four CD4+ subsets of Type 1 diabetes patients.

The CDR3 spans 15 residues. The V end was cut by 1 base, the J end by 5 bases, with 12 bases between. From germline, CDR1 is SGDLS and CDR2 YYNGEE. Reverse transcribing all isolated RNA meant expressed TCRB transcripts were sequenced. Clones were read by immunoSEQ multiplex PCR, and TCRdb kept only the in-frame ones, dropping some. The table includes 680,000 or so clones, roughly 15% detected once. With regard to this clone: Its target is not known.

The chain uses TRBV9 and TRBJ2-2; D is ambiguous. Sequenced sample: naive CD4+ T cells from blood. This receptor was obtained from a man aged 18 to 30 in good health. The DNA of the CDR3 is TGTGCCAGCAGCGTACAGTCCAAGGGAACCGGGGAGCTGTTTTTT. Protein product: CASSVQSKGTGELFF.